Given below is one T cell receptor beta chain in context. Treatment of the sample: around 19 received Ad26.COV2.S at low or high dose, single or two shots; a few received placebo; per-sample allocation not given. The samples date from day 63 after the first vaccine or placebo injection. The data are from a study of Ad26.COV2.S vaccination and SARS-CoV-2 variants. TCRdb's table, derived via immunoSEQ multiplex PCR, lists solely in-frame clones and lacks some. The sample shows roughly 350,000 clones, about nine tenths of them seen only once. The TCR comes from a person between 18 and 65 years old who received the Ad26.COV2.S COVID-19 vaccine or a placebo. Here the sequenced sample was peripheral blood, taken in a trial of Ad26.COV2.S vaccine versus placebo.

Here the CDR3 reads CASSLYRVNSPLHF. CDR3 DNA sequence: TGTGCCAGCAGTTTGTACAGGGTGAATTCACCCCTCCACTTT. The V call is TRBV27, the J call TRBJ1-6; TRBD1 is a possible D gene (6 bases). From germline, CDR1 is MNHEY and CDR2 SMNVEV (reference sequence). Trimming removed 3 bases at V and 7 bases at J, with 10 bases between. This CDR3 is 14 amino acids long.